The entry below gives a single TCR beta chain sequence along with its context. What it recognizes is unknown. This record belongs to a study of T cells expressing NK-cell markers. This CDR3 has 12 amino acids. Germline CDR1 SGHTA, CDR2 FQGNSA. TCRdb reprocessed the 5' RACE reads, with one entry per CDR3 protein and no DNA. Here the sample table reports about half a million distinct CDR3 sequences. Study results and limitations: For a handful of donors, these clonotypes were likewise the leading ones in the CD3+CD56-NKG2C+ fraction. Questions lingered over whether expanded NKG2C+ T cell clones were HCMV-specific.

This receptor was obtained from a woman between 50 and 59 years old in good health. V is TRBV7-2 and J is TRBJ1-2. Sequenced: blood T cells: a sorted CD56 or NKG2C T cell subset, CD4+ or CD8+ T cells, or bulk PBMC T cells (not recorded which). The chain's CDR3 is CASSLASVGYTF.